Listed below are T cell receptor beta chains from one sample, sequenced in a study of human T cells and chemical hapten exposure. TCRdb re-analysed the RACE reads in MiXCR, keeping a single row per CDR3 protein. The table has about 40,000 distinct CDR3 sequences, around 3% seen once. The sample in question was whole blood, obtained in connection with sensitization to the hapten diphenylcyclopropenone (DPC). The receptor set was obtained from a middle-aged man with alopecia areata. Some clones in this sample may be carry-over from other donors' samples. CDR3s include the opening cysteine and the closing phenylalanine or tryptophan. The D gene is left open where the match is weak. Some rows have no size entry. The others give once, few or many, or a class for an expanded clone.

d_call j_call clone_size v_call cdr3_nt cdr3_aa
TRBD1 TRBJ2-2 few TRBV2 TGTGCCAGCAGGGGACAGGGCACCGGGGAGCTGTTTTTT CASRGQGTGELFF
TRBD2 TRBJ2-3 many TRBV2 TGTGCCAGCAGTACTGGGACTAGCGGGATACCAGATACGCAGTATTTT CASSTGTSGIPDTQYF
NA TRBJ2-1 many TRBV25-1 TGTGCCAGCAGTGAACCGGGACCAAACAATGAGCAGTTCTTC CASSEPGPNNEQFF
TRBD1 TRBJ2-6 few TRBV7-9 TGTGCCAGCAGCGCGCCCCGCAGGACAGGGGGGGGCTCTGGGGCCAACGTCCTGACTTTC CASSAPRRTGGGSGANVLTF
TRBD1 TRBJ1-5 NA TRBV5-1 TGCGCCAGCAGCGTCGGACAGGGGGATCAGCCCCAGCATTTT CASSVGQGDQPQHF
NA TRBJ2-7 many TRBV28 TGTGCCAGCACCGGGCCACAGAGGCCCGAGCAGTACTTC CASTGPQRPEQYF
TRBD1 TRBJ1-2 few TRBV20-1 TGCAGTGCTATGGGACAGGATATCTATGGCTACACCTTC CSAMGQDIYGYTF
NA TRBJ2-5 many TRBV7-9 TGTGCCAGCAGCGATAGACAGGAAATCCGAGAGACCCAGTACTTC CASSDRQEIRETQYF
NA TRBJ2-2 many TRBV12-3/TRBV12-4 TGTGCCAGCACCATCGAAATGGTTCCCGGGGAGCTGTTTTTT CASTIEMVPGELFF
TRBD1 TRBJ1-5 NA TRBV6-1 TGTGCCAGCAGTGAATTGCGGAGGACAGGAAATCAGCCCCAGCATTTT CASSELRRTGNQPQHF
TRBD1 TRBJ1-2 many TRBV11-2 TGTGCCAGCAGGTCCGACAGGGGGAACTATGGCTACACCTTC CASRSDRGNYGYTF
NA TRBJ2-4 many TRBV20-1 TGCAGTGCTACTCATTTGGGGGTAGCCAAAAACATTCAGTACTTC CSATHLGVAKNIQYF
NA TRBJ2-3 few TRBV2 TGTGCCAGCATGTCACAGGAACTAAGCACAGATACGCAGTATTTT CASMSQELSTDTQYF
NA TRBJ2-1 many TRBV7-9 TGTGCCAGCAGCTTGTTGGTGGGGAGCCACAATGAGCAGTTCTTC CASSLLVGSHNEQFF
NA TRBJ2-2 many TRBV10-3 TGTGCCATCAGTGAGTCGCCTGGCGGGGAGCTGTTTTTT CAISESPGGELFF
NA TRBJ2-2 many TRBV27 TGTGCCAGCAGTCCTAGAGGCGGGGTGATCCCCGGGGAGCTGTTTTTT CASSPRGGVIPGELFF
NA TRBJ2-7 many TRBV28 TGTGCCAGCAGTCGACTGCTATCCGAGCAGTACTTC CASSRLLSEQYF
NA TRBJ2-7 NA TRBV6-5 TGTGCCAGCAGCCAAGTCCGGGGGGCTGTAGAGGAGTACTTC CASSQVRGAVEEYF
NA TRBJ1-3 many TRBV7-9 TGTGCCAGCAGCTTATTGGGCCAAACCAAAGGAAACACCATATATTTT CASSLLGQTKGNTIYF